This TCR beta chain emerged from a study of immune evolution from preneoplasia to lung adenocarcinoma. Study outcomes and limitations: Top clone frequencies peaked in normal lung, apparently declining through invasive adenocarcinoma.

Turning to this clone: What it binds is not known.

Produced via immunoSEQ multiplex PCR; TCRdb's table is partial and in-frame only. The sample holds 11,000 to 15,000 clones, approximately 85% seen once. CDR3 length equals 15 residues. Trimming removed 5 bases from V and 5 bases from J; junction bases left unmatched: 12. CDR1 is MNHNS and CDR2 is SASEGT in the germline V gene. The chain uses TRBV6-1 and TRBJ2-7; 7 nucleotides agree with TRBD1. Sequencing was done on a sample of FFPE lung adenocarcinoma in situ tissue. The origin of this receptor is a donor aged 70 or older with lung adenocarcinoma. CDR3 bases: TGTGCCAGCAGTCCCGGGACAGCCTCTTGGGACGAGCAGTACTTC. Translated, it gives CASSPGTASWDEQYF.